This T cell receptor beta chain is from a study of blood T cell repertoires in COVID-19. On the study more broadly: The origin of the acute and convalescent COVID-19 samples was the United States, Italy and Spain. T cells, B-cell-depleted T cells, or PBMCs supplied cDNA or gDNA.

The germline V gene encodes CDR1 KGHDR and CDR2 SFDVKD. CDR3 length: 15 amino acids. V gave up 5 bases and J gave up 1 base; unmatched junction bases: 6. In the original processing: Amplification of reference gene primers was used by the study to estimate nucleated cell counts. Assay: immunoSEQ multiplex PCR; the TCRdb copy retains only in-frame clones and omits some. V and J calls and clone size come straight from that table; D and trimming were deduced from the DNA. This sample has about 89,000 clones, with 75% to 85% found just once. Sequencing was carried out using peripheral blood. The clonotype was recovered from an elderly woman with acute or convalescent COVID-19. The chain combines TRBV24-1 with TRBJ2-5, with 7 positions matching TRBD1. CDR3 coding DNA: TGTGCCACCAGTGCCCGACAGGGCCCCCAAGAGACCCAGTACTTC. This encodes CATSARQGPQETQYF.